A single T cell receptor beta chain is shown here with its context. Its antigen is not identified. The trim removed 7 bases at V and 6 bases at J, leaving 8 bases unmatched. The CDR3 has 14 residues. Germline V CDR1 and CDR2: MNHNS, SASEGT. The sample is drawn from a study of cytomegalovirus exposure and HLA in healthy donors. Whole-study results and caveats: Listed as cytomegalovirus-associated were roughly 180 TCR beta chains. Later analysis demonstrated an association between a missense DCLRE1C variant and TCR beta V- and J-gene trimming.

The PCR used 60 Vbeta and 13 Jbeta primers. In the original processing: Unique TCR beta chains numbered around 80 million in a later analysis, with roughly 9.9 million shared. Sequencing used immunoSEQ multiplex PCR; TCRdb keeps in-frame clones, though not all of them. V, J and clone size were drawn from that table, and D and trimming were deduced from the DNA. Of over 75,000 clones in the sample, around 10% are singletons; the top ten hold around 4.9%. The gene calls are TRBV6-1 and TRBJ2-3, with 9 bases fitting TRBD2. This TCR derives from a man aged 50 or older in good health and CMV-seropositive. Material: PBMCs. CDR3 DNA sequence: TGTGCCAGCATCATCGCGGGAGGGGACGATACGCAGTATTTT. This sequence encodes CASIIAGGDDTQYF.